This T cell receptor (beta chain) was found in a study of beta chain features in type 1 diabetes. Turning to the study itself: What patients shared with healthy donors was a similar profile of age, gender and cell yields. Findings and limits, study-wide: Equally in patients and controls, PCR might preferentially amplify shorter templates. Moderately but significantly shorter TCRB CDR3s were found in Type 1 diabetes patients in all four CD4+ subsets.

TCRB transcripts that were expressed got sequenced, as all of the isolated RNA had been reverse transcribed. Assay: immunoSEQ multiplex PCR; the TCRdb copy retains only in-frame clones and omits some. The table has around 53,000 clones, under 75% seen once. Sorting that relied on CD45RO/CCR7/CD25/CD127/CD95/CD27 yielded CD4+ naive, central memory, regulatory and stem cell-like memory cells. As concerns this clone: Its target is unknown.

This CDR3 has 13 amino acids. The J segment lost 2 bases and the V segment lost 7 bases, leaving 3 bases of the junction unmatched. CDR1 is MNHEY and CDR2 is SMNVEV in the germline V gene (reference sequence). The rearrangement uses TRBV27 and TRBJ2-3; 7 bases map to TRBD1. The sequence was collected from a woman younger than 45 with type 1 diabetes. Specimen: stem cell memory CD4+ T cells from blood. The CDR3 region is CASTQGYTDTQYF. As DNA, the CDR3 is TGTGCCAGCACACAGGGGTACACAGATACGCAGTATTTT.